Included here is one T cell receptor (beta chain) sequence, with context. These data belong to a study of OX40 agonist ivuxolimab in advanced cancers. Looking at the study overall: An anti-OX40 (CD134) antibody with agonistic activity, ivuxolimab, was administered to patients.

The CDR3 has 13 amino acids. In germline, CDR1 is KGHSH, CDR2 LQKENI. Between the trimmed V and J ends, which lost 5 bases and 5 bases, there was a span of 12 bases. Generated by immunoSEQ multiplex PCR, the TCRdb table keeps only in-frame clones and is missing some. The sample includes tens of thousands of clones, about 89% of them seen just once. The study sampled blood at baseline, cycle 4 day 1, and cycle 7 day 1. The receptor's source is an adult with an advanced solid tumor such as melanoma, head and neck, liver or kidney cancer. V and J are TRBV18 and TRBJ1-1, with D possibly being TRBD1 (6 bases). The input for sequencing was CD4+ or CD8+ T cells sorted from blood, taken in a trial of the OX40 agonist ivuxolimab. CDR3 DNA: TGTGCCAGCTCAGCACAGGGAGGTACTGAAGCTTTCTTT. Its protein is CASSAQGGTEAFF.